The T cell receptor beta chain under discussion was sequenced for a study of T cell repertoires in cytomegalovirus infection (dated by TCRdb to between 2018 and 2021). Study-level background: Alongside well-studied HLA-B-restricted epitopes, the peptide stimulations were aimed at recently identified HLA-C-restricted CMV epitopes, whose presentation resists viral immunomodulation. Donor HLA type was relevant to the analysis, as public TCR beta signatures indicated carriage of CMV infection together with the matching HLA type.

Trimming costs V 4 bases and J 3 bases, and their ends lie 12 bases apart. CDR1 SGHVS and CDR2 FNYEAQ are derived from the germline V gene. CDR3 length: 14 amino acids, cysteine to phenylalanine. Only the CDR3 DNA is retained, 42 bases long and in frame from the first base. The paper's findings and limits, for the study overall: In both this cohort and an independent cohort of 352 donors, the cumulative frequency of public TCR beta family members distinguished carriers of CMV infection plus the relevant HLA type. The ex vivo response was dominated by HLA-C-restricted CMV-specific TCR beta clonotypes, and the single most frequent clonotype in two of eight donors was supplied by these HLA-C-restricted clonotypes.

Data came from an Illumina HiSeq 1500. TCRdb handled the public reads itself, with Q25 trimming in fastp and clone calling in MiXCR, and kept productive beta chains. Entries are consolidated by CDR3 protein sequence, retaining the most common genes and DNA. Across this sample there are 750,000 to 950,000 distinct CDR3 sequences, with roughly 28% seen only once. 13% of the sample lies in the top ten. The treatment or condition label for this specimen denotes: in vitro stimulation with specific CMV peptide epitopes to enrich CMV-specific T cells. There are a few counts of this clonotype. Which antigen it targets is not known. No much larger clone is present one base from it, and per-base qualities are unavailable.

The chain is assembled from TRBV7-6 and TRBJ1-2; TRBD1 is a weak D gene call, 6 bases matching. Material: cultured CD8+ T cells from PBMCs, obtained from culture after CMV antigen stimulation. This clonotype originated in a human donor in good health (CMV status not recorded). Some clones in this sample may be carry-over from other donors' samples. The bases read TGTGCCAGCAGCTCTACTGGACAGCACTATGGCTACACCTTC. Its protein reads: CASSSTGQHYGYTF.